This TCR beta chain was sequenced during a study of blood T cell repertoires in COVID-19. Study context: Samples representing acute and convalescent COVID-19 were sourced from the United States, Italy and Spain. The analysed material was cDNA or gDNA that came from T cells, B-cell-depleted T cells, or PBMCs.

In the authors' methods: Counts of nucleated cells, estimated from reference gene primer amplification, were obtained. Sequencing was performed with immunoSEQ multiplex PCR; in TCRdb, only in-frame clones are kept and a portion is missing. From that table come the V and J calls and clone size; the DNA was used to work out D and trimming. This table has over 25,000 clones, approximately 84% appearing once. This CDR3 has 16 amino acids. The V gene's germline CDR1 is SGHRS and CDR2 YFSETQ. V gave up 4 bases and J gave up 2 bases; unmatched junction bases: 7. Only one count was recorded for this clone. The TCR comes from a man between 70 and 80 years old with active COVID-19. The sample comprised peripheral blood. The chain has TRBV5-1 and TRBJ2-3; 10 nucleotides agree with TRBD1. CDR3 region: CASSRIGQGDTDTQYF. The DNA for the CDR3 is TGCGCCAGCAGCAGAATTGGACAGGGGGACACAGATACGCAGTATTTT.